The 17 T cell receptor beta chains below come from one sample, sequenced in a study of early T cells in non-severe SARS-CoV-2 infection. TCRdb passed the 5' RACE reads through MiXCR, listing each CDR3 protein once. Found here are approximately 83,000 distinct CDR3 sequences, over 13% of them singletons; the top ten hold under 4%. The material sequenced was whole blood. Receptors were obtained from an adult who was a healthcare worker with PCR-confirmed SARS-CoV-2 infection or an uninfected control (not recorded which).

This clonotype was counted ten times or more. The chain uses TRBV5-1 and TRBJ2-7; no reliable D call. CDR1 is SGHRS and CDR2 is YFSETQ in the germline V gene. The CDR3 spans 15 residues. V lost 0 bases and J lost 5, with 15 bases in between. CDR3 bases: TGCGCCAGCAGCTTGGCCGATCCTAAAGGCCACGAGCAGTACTTC. Translating gives CASSLADPKGHEQYF.

This clonotype was detected a few times. This sequence joins TRBV20-1 and TRBJ2-7, with 7 bases aligning to TRBD1. The CDR3 consists of 15 residues. Germline loops: CDR1 DFQATT, CDR2 SNEGSKA (reference sequence). J was trimmed by 0 bases and V by 1 base; bases with no gene match: 6. CDR3 amino acids: CSARGDRRSSYEQYF. In DNA form, the CDR3 reads TGCAGTGCTAGAGGGGACAGAAGGAGCTCCTACGAGCAGTACTTC.

This clonotype was detected only a few times. V gene TRBV10-2 combines with J gene TRBJ2-1; 10 bases map to TRBD2. The CDR3 consists of 16 residues. CDR1 and CDR2 from the germline V gene are WSHSY and SAAADI. V shed 5 bases, J shed 1 base, and the junction held 5 bases outside the gene matches. This CDR3 is CASSRTSGISYNEQFF. The CDR3 region has the DNA TGCGCCAGCAGTCGGACTAGCGGTATTTCCTACAATGAGCAGTTCTTC.

The CDR3 coding sequence is TGTGCCAGCAGGGCGGAGACGAACACCGGGGAGCTGTTTTTT. Protein sequence: CASRAETNTGELFF. The chain recombines TRBV27 with TRBJ2-2; D not certain. Trimming stripped 6 bases from V and 0 bases from J, with 8 bases between. This CDR3 has 14 amino acids. Germline-derived CDR1 and CDR2 are MNHEY and SMNVEV (reference sequence).

This clonotype was observed at least ten times. The chain couples TRBV20-1 to TRBJ2-7, with TRBD2 identical over 8 bases. The germline gives CDR1 DFQATT, CDR2 SNEGSKA (reference sequence). The CDR3 has 14 amino acids. Trimming took 0 bases from V and 3 from J; bases not matched to a gene: 4. DNA for the CDR3: TGCAGTGCTAGAGAGAGCGGGAGTATCTACGAGCAGTACTTC. This translates into CSARESGSIYEQYF.

In the case of this clonotype: This sequence may be a read error, since a much larger clone differs from it by one base. The chain recombines TRBV3-1 with TRBJ2-1; D gene unclear. The germline gives CDR1 LGHDT, CDR2 YNNKEL (reference sequence). Between the trimmed V and J ends, which lost 1 base and 6 bases, there was a span of 10 bases. The CDR3 is 14 amino acids. In DNA, the CDR3 is TGTGCCAGCAGCCAAGCGGCGTGGGTCAATGAGCAGTTCTTC. Translation: CASSQAAWVNEQFF.

This clonotype occurred a few times. The chain has TRBV30 and TRBJ1-1, with D unresolved. V lost 2 bases and J lost 1, with 5 bases in between. CDR1 GTSNPN and CDR2 SVGIG come from the germline V gene (reference sequence). The CDR3 consists of 12 residues. CDR3: CAWSPGNTEAFF. CDR3 nucleotide sequence: TGTGCCTGGAGTCCAGGGAACACTGAAGCTTTCTTT.

This rearrangement joins TRBV27 to TRBJ2-2; maybe TRBD1 (6 bases). The CDR3 contains 13 residues. V dropped 5 bases and J dropped 6 bases, with 10 bases sitting between them. Germline-derived CDR1 and CDR2 are MNHEY and SMNVEV (reference sequence). The CDR3 reads CASSQNRAGELFF. The CDR3 DNA reads TGTGCCAGCAGTCAGAACAGGGCCGGGGAGCTGTTTTTT.

The chain uses TRBV29-1 and TRBJ2-3; 12 positions agree with TRBD2. The V segment lost 3 bases and the J segment 0 bases; nucleotides outside the gene matches: 7. CDR3 size: 17 residues. Germline CDR1 reads SQVTM; CDR2 reads ANQGSEA. The CDR3 nucleotides read TGCAGCGTTGAGGTGACTAGCGGGGGACAGAGCACAGATACGCAGTATTTT. Amino acids: CSVEVTSGGQSTDTQYF.

This sequence joins TRBV20-1 and TRBJ1-2; TRBD1 matches 8 bases. V dropped 5 bases and J dropped 1; count of bases not matched to a gene: 3. The CDR3 extends over 13 amino acids. The V gene's germline CDR1 is DFQATT and CDR2 SNEGSKA (reference sequence). CDR3 bases: TGCAGTGCTCGCAGGGGGCTTAACTATGGCTACACCTTC. This encodes CSARRGLNYGYTF.

The table lists this clonotype with many counts. V and J are TRBV12-3 or TRBV12-4 and TRBJ1-4, with a tentative D call TRBD1 (6 bases). The V and J ends lost 2 bases and 5 bases respectively, with 9 bases between them. This CDR3 is built from 14 residues. The CDR3 nucleotides read TGTGCCAGCAGTTTAACTGGACAGAATGAAAAACTGTTTTTT. This encodes CASSLTGQNEKLFF.

V usage is TRBV4-1 and J usage is TRBJ1-1, with 12 bases that match TRBD1. V shed 0 bases and J 11 bases; nucleotides not matched to a gene: 7. The CDR3 spans 15 residues. Looked up from germline, CDR1 is MGHRA and CDR2 is YSYEKL. In nucleotides, the CDR3 is TGCGCCAGCAGCCAAGATACGGGGACAGGGGGCTTGGCTTTCTTT. As protein: CASSQDTGTGGLAFF.

This clonotype turned up a few times. Its ends do not fully match the called genes, so a read error is possible. This sequence joins TRBV19 and TRBJ1-3; D gene unclear. CDR3 size: 16 residues. Germline CDR1 is LNHDA and CDR2 is SQIVND (reference sequence). This CDR3 is CASSALITASENTIYF. The CDR3, as DNA: TGTGCCAGTAGTGCGTTAATCACCGCCTCTGAAAACACCATATATTTT.

The V gene is TRBV14, the J gene TRBJ2-5; TRBD2 matches 8 bases. V dropped 4 bases and J dropped 1; count of bases not matched to a gene: 14. Per germline, CDR1 SGHDN and CDR2 FVKESK. The CDR3 is 18 residues long. The CDR3 here is CASSREGTSGLVQETQYF. The CDR3, as DNA: TGTGCCAGCAGCCGCGAAGGAACTAGCGGCCTAGTCCAAGAGACCCAGTACTTC.

The rearrangement links TRBV10-3 to TRBJ2-5; 13 bases align to TRBD2. This CDR3 spans 13 amino acids. V trimming: 10 bases; J trimming: 3 bases; junction bases outside the gene matches: 2. Per germline, CDR1 ENHRY and CDR2 SYGVKD. The chain's CDR3 is CATGLAGEETQYF. The CDR3 DNA is TGTGCCACCGGACTAGCGGGAGAAGAGACCCAGTACTTC.

This clonotype was detected ten times or more. The chain is built from TRBV11-2 and TRBJ2-1, with 8 bases identical to TRBD2. This CDR3 is 14 amino acids long. Germline loops: CDR1 SGHAT, CDR2 FQNNGV. J gave up 4 bases and V 2 bases, and 1 base lay outside the gene matches. The CDR3 reads CASSLPSGYNEQFF. The CDR3 DNA reads as TGTGCCAGCAGCTTACCTAGCGGGTACAATGAGCAGTTCTTC.

Concerning this clonotype: Likely a read error: the CDR3 ends without its conserved phenylalanine or tryptophan. The genes are TRBV9 and TRBJ2-5; D is undetermined. V lost 0 bases to trimming and J lost 2 bases, with 11 bases between them. The CDR3 is 15 residues long. In germline, CDR1 is SGDLS, CDR2 YYNGEE. CDR3 residues: CASSVVGQKQETQYS. The DNA of the CDR3 is TGTGCCAGCAGCGTAGTTGGGCAGAAGCAAGAGACCCAGTACTCC.